This T cell receptor (beta chain) was recovered during a study of blood T cell repertoires in COVID-19. Study in general: The United States, Italy and Spain supplied acute and convalescent COVID-19 samples.

Original processing methods: Researchers report that nucleated cell counts were estimated from reference gene primer amplification. Profiled with immunoSEQ multiplex PCR; TCRdb holds only in-frame clones, not every one. V and J calls and clone size come straight from that table; D and trimming were deduced from the DNA. The sample carries around 370,000 clones, 85% to 90% recorded once. Seattle's cohort entered during active infection and was followed longitudinally. This clone has only one observation. Sequenced material: peripheral blood. This TCR came from a woman aged 50 to 60 with COVID-19, enrolled during active disease.

In DNA form, the CDR3 reads TGTGCCAGCTCAGGACAGGGGGTCGACTATGGCTACACCTTC. This sequence encodes CASSGQGVDYGYTF. This rearrangement joins TRBV18 to TRBJ1-2; 10 bases are shared with TRBD1. This CDR3 contains 14 residues. Trimming at V came to 5 bases and at J to 3 bases, leaving 3 bases not matched to a gene. CDR1 and CDR2 from the germline V gene are KGHSH and LQKENI.